This T cell receptor beta chain was sequenced in a study of cytomegalovirus exposure and HLA in healthy donors (TCRdb year 2017). A note on the overall study: An earlier analysis of approximately 600 of the donors reported roughly 300 Gb of sequence data and some 100 million unique TCR beta sequences from about 180 million T cells. Around 320 gigabases of sequencing data and 78 million or so unique TCR sequences were included in an early release covering several hundred HLA-typed donors. Of the 398 genotyped donors, 65% to 90% fell in the genetic ancestry cluster associated with self-reported Caucasian donors. The aim of the study was to test whether cataloging public T cell receptors could identify signatures of past pathogen exposure. The T cell repertoires of some 670 subjects were profiled by immunosequencing and related to cytomegalovirus serostatus. Besides the first cohort of some 670 subjects, a separate validation cohort made up of over a hundred different subjects was used. To predict cytomegalovirus infection status, the study brought together high-throughput TCR immunosequencing, statistical association of individual TCRs with disease status, and machine learning. To study patterns of TCR occurrence, a later analysis re-analyzed previously published TCR beta repertoires from under 750 donors and added high-resolution HLA genotyping. Rather than drawing on any new phenotypic data, the later analysis identified candidate immune exposures from TCR beta sequences and the way those sequences occurred across donors. In an earlier analysis of roughly 580 of the donors, high-throughput TCR beta sequencing was used to judge whether each TCR beta V gene segment behaved as functional or pseudogenic. Donor age, sex, ethnicity and CMV serostatus were collected together with the repertoire data. Genome-wide SNP genotypes for about 55% of the roughly 670 donors were used in a later genetic analysis, which treated that subset as a discovery cohort. All discovery cohort repertoires had been generated using a single sequencing platform. Both class I and class II loci were covered by HLA typing, at four-digit resolution. Typing coverage varied by locus: roughly 629-640 donors for A, B, C, DRB1 and DQB1; approximately 560 for DQA1; some 610 for DPA1; under 490 for DPB1. Four or five DR-DQ haplotypes were treated as single units for association and clustering because of strong linkage in the cohort. Across 398 genotyped donors of the cohort, an average of about 240,000 unique TCR beta nucleotide sequences per donor were sequenced, and roughly a sixth of those sequences were non-productive. General conclusions and limits of the study: A cluster of highly shared sequence variants was judged likely to be a technical artifact of the sequencing pipeline. A later analysis found that TCR association rates varied across HLA loci, with DRB1 alleles showing the most associated TCRs and HLA-C alleles the fewest. Because HLA typing was unavailable for some donors at each locus, only the typed subset was used in association tests. Because the 87-base-pair reads could not distinguish some IMGT-functional V segments, including TRBV6-2 and TRBV6-3, those segments were excluded. Correlated functional status among segregating V segments might be attributable to linkage disequilibrium, but an unknown experimental factor could not be ruled out. Because counts were too low, seventeen rarely observed V segments, including chromosome 9 orphons, were left out of the earlier analysis of some 640 of the donors. A further reported finding was that TCR beta sequences accurately predicted the HLA-A and HLA-B alleles for most subjects in the first cohort. A later analysis found that HLA-associated TCR beta chains were more clonally expanded and had lower generation probabilities than equally common non-associated chains. The authors suggested that the approach could potentially be extended to other disease states and immunological phenotypes. A few of the identified cytomegalovirus-associated TCR beta chains were confirmed in vitro to be specific for cytomegalovirus antigens. Immune exposure information for the cohort was limited to CMV serostatus. An earlier analysis of approximately 590 of the donors showed that most TCR beta V segments appeared in productive rearrangements either about 87% or about 30% of the time, which broadly matched IMGT annotations. While some public TCRs were present in many individuals, most TCR sequences turned up only very rarely across donors. Specific HLA alleles were associated with 16,951 TCR beta sequences at a false discovery rate of 0.05 in a later analysis. An association between a missense DCLRE1C variant and V-gene and J-gene trimming of TCR beta chains was found in a later genetic analysis and replicated in an independent cohort. In a later analysis, several top co-occurrence clusters were reported to appear linked to parvovirus B19, influenza, CMV and Epstein-Barr virus. The cohort was sequenced for TCR beta chains only, and without alpha or paired-chain data the features that could be detected were limited. In a later genetic analysis, fewer N-insertions in productive TCRs were reported among donors in an Asian-associated ancestry cluster than the approximately 710-donor mean. The classifier was reported to diagnose cytomegalovirus status with high specificity and sensitivity in both the original and validation cohorts. In the study, approximately 160 TCR beta chains were listed as associated with cytomegalovirus. A later analysis found that most CMV-associated TCR beta chains appeared HLA-restricted, with HLA associations seemingly driven largely by CMV exposure. When HLA alleles, especially DR and DQ, strongly co-occurred, attributing TCR associations to individual alleles was difficult. Presence/absence analyses assumed roughly uniform sequencing depth across donors, an assumption that may not hold.

This clone was counted only a few times. What antigen it recognizes has not been identified. No per-base quality is available; no much larger clone lies one base away. In total, roughly 670 healthy bone marrow donors made up the cohort. All cohort members were sampled while nominally healthy, although unrecorded immune exposures were likely present. The donor tested CMV seropositive and was one of the 289 seropositive cohort members. A peripheral blood sample was collected from each donor, and TCR beta sequencing was performed on peripheral blood mononuclear cells. Genomic DNA was extracted from the blood cell samples with the Qiagen DNeasy Blood Extraction Kit. Receptors were amplified or captured by the immunoSEQ multiplex PCR assay. For the multiplex PCR, a mixture combining 60 forward primers for TCR Vbeta segments and 13 reverse primers for TCR Jbeta segments was used. A multiplex PCR assay on genomic DNA amplified the CDR3 region of rearranged TCR beta genes. The amplified TCR beta libraries were sequenced on the Illumina HiSeq System as 87-base-pair reads. As for the authors' bioinformatics: In a later analysis, some 80 million unique TCR beta chains were counted across the 690 or so repertoires, and some 10 million of these chains were shared by at least two donors. Raw reads were error-corrected and collapsed into unique sequences by a nearest-neighbor algorithm in which closely related sequences were merged to remove PCR and sequencing errors. V, D and J gene segments were assigned by aligning CDR3 sequences to IMGT reference sequences. For a sequence to be retained, a match of at least six nucleotides to both a V gene segment and a J gene segment was required. A rearrangement counted as productive if the CDR3 had no stop codons and remained in frame with V and J, and every other rearrangement counted as non-productive. CDR3 was defined according to IMGT convention as the region running from the second conserved V-encoded cysteine to the conserved J-encoded phenylalanine. The earlier analysis of roughly 590 of the donors excluded sequences that lacked an unambiguous match to a single V gene segment. An earlier analysis of roughly 590 of the donors called V segments functional above 56.7% productive rearrangements and segregating when the between-donor standard deviation exceeded 5%. A statistical classification framework was built to diagnose cytomegalovirus status from the catalog of TCR beta chain sequences. V and J gene assignment, in a later analysis, came from comparing TCR nucleotide sequences with IMGT/GENE-DB human TR gene sequences. A later analysis assigned CDR3 sequences and most-parsimonious VDJ recombination scenarios with the TCRdist pipeline. In a later analysis, each TCR beta chain was defined by its CDR3 amino acid sequence together with its V-gene family, and reads without a unique V-gene family were excluded. As a way to deal with suspected cross-contamination and a sequencing artifact, a later analysis dropped hundreds of nucleotide sequences that were highly shared and had low generation probability. In a later analysis, a clonal expansion index was calculated for each public chain from normalized within-repertoire ranks of inferred template counts. Generation probabilities in a later analysis came from a VDJ recombination model fitted to out-of-frame rearrangements, and those results were checked against IGoR. In a later analysis, hypergeometric tests were used to score TCR-TCR, TCR-HLA and TCR-CMV co-occurrence, with a repertoire-size bias correction applied to TCR pairs. To estimate false discovery rates, a later analysis permuted the HLA or CMV assignments 20 times. In a later analysis, co-occurring TCRs were grouped using DBSCAN, and TCRdist sequence similarity was added for clustering within HLA-allele-positive subsets. Co-occurrence clustering excluded repertoires with fewer than 30,000 or more than 120,000 public chains, plus five with anomalous nucleotide sharing. TCRdb re-hosts the immuneACCESS table, in-frame sequences only. Its copies lack some clones; in the studies checked, an unresolved V gene accounts for under half of them, and the cause for the rest is not known. V and J calls and clone size are copied from that table; D and trimming were computed from the DNA. The sample table lists approximately 190,000 clones, 55% to 75% of them with a count of one. The ten largest make up around 3% of the sample.

For this chain, trimming is 0 bases at the V end and 5 bases at the J end, and the number of junction bases without a gene match is 7. CDR3 length: 15 amino acids, cysteine to phenylalanine. The CDR3 DNA has 45 bases and is translated from base 1. As encoded in the germline V gene, CDR1 is SGHDT while CDR2 is YYEEEE. This receptor was identified in a man aged 35 to 55 in good health and CMV-seropositive. Material for sequencing was PBMCs. Recombination linked TRBV5-6 to TRBJ1-1, and 7 bases in between align with TRBD1. This receptor carries the CDR3 CASSLAAQGHTEAFF. At the DNA level, the sequence is TGTGCCAGCAGCTTGGCCGCACAGGGGCATACTGAAGCTTTCTTT.